This T cell receptor (beta chain) was recovered during a study of blood T cell repertoires in COVID-19. Study details: In each case, the material was cDNA or gDNA derived from T cells, B-cell-depleted T cells, or PBMCs.

Trimming took 7 bases from V and 2 from J; bases not matched to a gene: 9. CDR3 length: 15 amino acids. Germline V gives CDR1 LGHDT, CDR2 YNNKEL (reference sequence). In the authors' workflow: Cell counts per sample came from amplifying reference gene primers. The repertoire was sequenced with immunoSEQ multiplex PCR; TCRdb's copy has only in-frame clones and lacks some. The V and J calls and the clone size are those of that table, but D and trimming were determined from the DNA. This sample yields 50,000 to 65,000 clones, of which 72% are seen a single time; 4.8% belongs to the top ten. While infection was still active, Seattle patients were enrolled and then followed longitudinally.

The sequencing sample was made of peripheral blood. This sequence joins TRBV3-1 (or the pseudogene TRBV3-2) and TRBJ1-2; 8 bases align to TRBD1. The sequence came from a woman in her seventies with COVID-19, enrolled during active disease. CDR3 amino acids: CASNRTGLSNYGYTF. CDR3 DNA: TGTGCCAGCAACCGGACAGGGCTCTCAAACTATGGCTACACCTTC.